The rows below give T cell receptor beta chains drawn from one sample of a study of Ad26.COV2.S vaccination and SARS-CoV-2 variants. Sequencing used immunoSEQ multiplex PCR; TCRdb keeps in-frame clones, though not all of them. Among roughly 700,000 clones listed, around 90% were seen once. The sequencing here drew on peripheral blood, taken in a trial of Ad26.COV2.S vaccine versus placebo. These receptors originate from a person aged 18-65 years who received the Ad26.COV2.S COVID-19 vaccine or a placebo. The CDR3 runs from the conserved cysteine through the conserved F or W. D genes are given only for firm matches. Some rows have no size entry. The others give once, few or many, or a class for an expanded clone.

D gene: -
clone size: -
V gene: TRBV6-2/TRBV6-3
J gene: TRBJ2-7
CDR3 protein: CASSYGLGRGRDEQYF
CDR3 DNA: TGTGCCAGCAGTTACGGGCTCGGCAGGGGAAGAGACGAGCAGTACTTC

D gene: TRBD1
clone size: -
V gene: TRBV6-1
J gene: TRBJ1-2
CDR3 protein: CASSEGARDRGNWYGYTF
CDR3 DNA: TGTGCCAGCAGTGAAGGAGCCCGGGACAGGGGTAATTGGTATGGCTACACCTTC

D gene: -
clone size: -
V gene: TRBV7-3
J gene: TRBJ2-1
CDR3 protein: CASSLKGLRTDNEQFF
CDR3 DNA: TGTGCCAGCAGCTTAAAAGGACTTAGGACCGACAATGAGCAGTTCTTC

D gene: -
clone size: -
V gene: TRBV12-3/TRBV12-4
J gene: TRBJ2-7
CDR3 protein: CASSLDISYEQYF
CDR3 DNA: TGTGCCAGCAGTTTAGACATCTCCTACGAGCAGTACTTC

D gene: -
clone size: -
V gene: TRBV19
J gene: TRBJ1-2
CDR3 protein: CASSMKGYGYTF
CDR3 DNA: TGTGCCAGTAGTATGAAAGGGTATGGCTACACCTTC

D gene: -
clone size: -
V gene: TRBV5-4
J gene: TRBJ2-2
CDR3 protein: CASSIQINTGELFF
CDR3 DNA: TGTGCCAGCAGCATTCAGATTAACACCGGGGAGCTGTTTTTT

D gene: TRBD2
clone size: -
V gene: TRBV29-1
J gene: TRBJ2-7
CDR3 protein: CSATGTSGISYEQYF
CDR3 DNA: TGCAGCGCAACCGGGACTAGCGGGATCTCCTACGAGCAGTACTTC

D gene: TRBD2
clone size: -
V gene: TRBV20-1
J gene: TRBJ2-2
CDR3 protein: CSASGAGELFF
CDR3 DNA: TGCAGTGCCAGCGGGGCAGGGGAGCTGTTTTTT

D gene: -
clone size: -
V gene: TRBV14
J gene: TRBJ2-3
CDR3 protein: CASSSSGQPLTDTQYF
CDR3 DNA: TGTGCCAGCAGCTCTTCGGGACAACCTCTGACAGATACGCAGTATTTT

D gene: -
clone size: many
V gene: TRBV5-4
J gene: TRBJ2-7
CDR3 protein: CASKGSEQYF
CDR3 DNA: TGTGCCAGCAAGGGTTCCGAGCAGTACTTC

D gene: -
clone size: -
V gene: TRBV10-3
J gene: TRBJ2-3
CDR3 protein: CAISERLAENTDTQYF
CDR3 DNA: TGTGCCATCAGTGAGCGGCTAGCAGAGAACACAGATACGCAGTATTTT

D gene: -
clone size: -
V gene: TRBV5-4
J gene: TRBJ1-3
CDR3 protein: CASSSPGAAGNTIYF
CDR3 DNA: TGTGCCAGCAGCTCCCCAGGGGCGGCTGGAAACACCATATATTTT

D gene: TRBD2
clone size: once
V gene: TRBV5-1
J gene: TRBJ2-2
CDR3 protein: CASSLGLAGVGGELFF
CDR3 DNA: TGCGCCAGCAGCTTGGGGCTAGCGGGAGTAGGCGGGGAGCTGTTTTTT

D gene: -
clone size: -
V gene: TRBV6-5
J gene: TRBJ1-5
CDR3 protein: CASSYSISQPQHF
CDR3 DNA: TGTGCCAGCAGTTACTCTATTAGTCAGCCCCAGCATTTT

D gene: -
clone size: -
V gene: TRBV5-6
J gene: TRBJ1-6
CDR3 protein: CASSLHLRGRNSYNSPLHF
CDR3 DNA: TGTGCCAGCAGCTTACACCTCCGGGGGCGCAACTCCTATAATTCACCCCTCCACTTT

D gene: TRBD2
clone size: few
V gene: TRBV10-3
J gene: TRBJ2-4
CDR3 protein: CAISEQLAGGKNIQYF
CDR3 DNA: TGTGCCATCAGTGAGCAACTAGCGGGGGGCAAAAACATTCAGTACTTC

D gene: -
clone size: -
V gene: TRBV7-2
J gene: TRBJ2-1
CDR3 protein: CASSSQISSYNEQFF
CDR3 DNA: TGTGCCAGCAGCTCTCAGATTAGCTCCTACAATGAGCAGTTCTTC

D gene: TRBD1
clone size: -
V gene: TRBV2
J gene: TRBJ2-1
CDR3 protein: CASAGTGGNEQFF
CDR3 DNA: TGTGCCAGCGCCGGGACAGGGGGCAATGAGCAGTTCTTC

D gene: -
clone size: few
V gene: TRBV10-1
J gene: TRBJ2-7
CDR3 protein: CASSVSRGSDEQYF
CDR3 DNA: TGCGCCAGCAGTGTTTCCAGGGGTAGCGACGAGCAGTACTTC

D gene: TRBD2
clone size: -
V gene: TRBV7-2
J gene: TRBJ2-2
CDR3 protein: CASSLRGLAGGPVTGELFF
CDR3 DNA: TGTGCCAGCAGCTTAAGGGGACTAGCGGGAGGGCCGGTCACCGGGGAGCTGTTTTTT

D gene: -
clone size: -
V gene: TRBV19
J gene: TRBJ2-7
CDR3 protein: CASSIIGVDSYEQYF
CDR3 DNA: TGTGCCAGTAGTATAATAGGGGTGGACTCTTACGAGCAGTACTTC

D gene: -
clone size: -
V gene: TRBV13
J gene: TRBJ1-2
CDR3 protein: CASSPRIANYGYTF
CDR3 DNA: TGTGCCAGCAGCCCCAGAATAGCTAACTATGGCTACACCTTC

D gene: TRBD2
clone size: -
V gene: TRBV5-6
J gene: TRBJ2-7
CDR3 protein: CASSLSGTSGRALYEQYF
CDR3 DNA: TGTGCCAGCAGCCTCTCCGGGACTAGCGGGAGGGCCCTCTACGAGCAGTACTTC

D gene: -
clone size: -
V gene: TRBV11-2
J gene: TRBJ2-3
CDR3 protein: CASSLGGLSTDTQYF
CDR3 DNA: TGTGCCAGCAGCTTGGGCGGGCTCAGCACAGATACGCAGTATTTT

D gene: -
clone size: once
V gene: TRBV6-5
J gene: TRBJ2-2
CDR3 protein: CASSYSIQDTGELFF
CDR3 DNA: TGTGCCAGCAGTTACTCGATTCAGGACACCGGGGAGCTGTTTTTT

D gene: -
clone size: -
V gene: TRBV10-3
J gene: TRBJ2-7
CDR3 protein: CAISGPDTTYEQYF
CDR3 DNA: TGTGCCATCAGTGGTCCCGACACCACCTACGAGCAGTACTTC

D gene: -
clone size: once
V gene: TRBV7-2
J gene: TRBJ2-5
CDR3 protein: CASSLGRLEETQYF
CDR3 DNA: TGTGCCAGCAGCTTAGGACGCTTAGAAGAGACCCAGTACTTC

D gene: TRBD1
clone size: -
V gene: TRBV5-1
J gene: TRBJ2-7
CDR3 protein: CASKPGTGRYEQYF
CDR3 DNA: TGCGCCAGCAAACCCGGGACAGGCCGATACGAGCAGTACTTC